This T cell receptor beta chain was identified in a study of blood T cell repertoires in COVID-19. Study summary: The United States, Italy and Spain provided the acute and convalescent COVID-19 samples. The analysed material was cDNA or gDNA that came from T cells, B-cell-depleted T cells, or PBMCs.

Germline CDR1 reads LNHDA; CDR2 reads SQIVND (reference sequence). The length of the CDR3 is 14 residues. J lost 10 bases, V lost 5 bases, and 7 bases had no gene match. In the authors' methods: Amplification of reference gene primers was used by the study to estimate nucleated cell counts. Sequencing used immunoSEQ multiplex PCR; TCRdb keeps in-frame clones, though not all of them. That table furnishes V, J and clone size, whereas the DNA furnished D and trimming. The sample has approximately 260,000 clones, about 81% seen once; the top ten hold 12%. The receptor was derived from a woman aged 60-75 years with active or convalescent COVID-19. The chain combines TRBV19 with TRBJ1-4, with TRBD1 matching 10 bases. Sequenced: peripheral blood. The CDR3 nucleotides are TGTGCCAGTAGTCCTGGGACAGGGGAGGGAAAACTGTTTTTT. Encoded protein: CASSPGTGEGKLFF.